This T cell receptor beta chain originates from a study of cytomegalovirus exposure and HLA in healthy donors. Study-wide findings and caveats: A later analysis by the authors found several of the most significant clusters apparently linked to common viral pathogens. Donors belonging to an Asian-associated ancestry cluster reportedly showed fewer N-insertions in productive TCRs than the 666-donor mean, according to what a later analysis found.

Comment on this clone: Its cognate antigen is unknown.

CDR1 is SGHDT and CDR2 is YYEEEE in the germline V gene. The CDR3 is 14 amino acids. The PCR contained 60 Vbeta and 13 Jbeta primers. TCRdb keeps only in-frame clones here, not all; method: immunoSEQ multiplex PCR. The table records around 130,000 clones, 8% to 9.5% of them present only once. Samples came from healthy bone marrow donors. The rearrangement uses TRBV5-6 and TRBJ2-5, with D perhaps matching TRBD2 (5 bases). The J call may be wrong; the DNA end is better matched by TRBJ2-7. The TCR was taken from a man aged 35 to 55 in good health and CMV-seronegative. The sample taken for sequencing was PBMCs. CDR3 DNA: TGTGCCAGCAGATCCGTCGGACTGGCCTACGAGCAGTACTTC. Its protein is CASRSVGLAYEQYF.